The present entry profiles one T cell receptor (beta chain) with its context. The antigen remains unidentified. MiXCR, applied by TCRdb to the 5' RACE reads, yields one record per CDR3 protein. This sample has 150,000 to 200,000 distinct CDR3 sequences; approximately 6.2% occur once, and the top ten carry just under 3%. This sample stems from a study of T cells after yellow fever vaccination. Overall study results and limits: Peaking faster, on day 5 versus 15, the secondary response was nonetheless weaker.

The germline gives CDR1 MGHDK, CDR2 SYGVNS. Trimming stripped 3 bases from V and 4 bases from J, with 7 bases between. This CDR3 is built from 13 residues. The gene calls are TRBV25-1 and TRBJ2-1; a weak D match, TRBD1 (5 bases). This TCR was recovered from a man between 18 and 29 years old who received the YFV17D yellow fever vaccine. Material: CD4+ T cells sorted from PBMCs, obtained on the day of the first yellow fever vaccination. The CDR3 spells CASSETVYNEQFF. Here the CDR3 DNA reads TGTGCCAGCAGTGAGACAGTATACAATGAGCAGTTCTTC.